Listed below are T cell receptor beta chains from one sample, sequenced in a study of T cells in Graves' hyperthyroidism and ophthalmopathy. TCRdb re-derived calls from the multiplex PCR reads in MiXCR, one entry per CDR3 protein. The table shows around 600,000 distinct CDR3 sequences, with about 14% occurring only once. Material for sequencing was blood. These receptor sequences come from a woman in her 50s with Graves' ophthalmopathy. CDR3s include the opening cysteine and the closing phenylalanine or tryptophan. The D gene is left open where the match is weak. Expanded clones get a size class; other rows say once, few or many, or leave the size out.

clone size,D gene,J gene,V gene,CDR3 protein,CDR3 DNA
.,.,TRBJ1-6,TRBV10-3,CAISETGSSYNSPLHF,TGTGCCATCAGTGAAACAGGGAGCTCCTATAATTCACCCCTCCACTTT
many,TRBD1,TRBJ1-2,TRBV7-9,CASSFGQAGPRFPGINYGYTF,TGTGCCAGCAGCTTCGGACAGGCTGGGCCCCGATTTCCCGGGATTAACTATGGCTACACCTTC
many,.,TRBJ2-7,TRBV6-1,CASSDNLQPTTEQYF,TGTGCCAGCAGTGACAACCTTCAACCAACTACGGAGCAGTACTTC
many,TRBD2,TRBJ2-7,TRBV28,CASIREGDYEQYF,TGTGCCAGCATTCGGGAGGGCGACTACGAGCAGTACTTC
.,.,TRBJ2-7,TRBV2,CASTRAIYEQYF,TGTGCCTCTACGAGAGCGATCTACGAGCAGTACTTC
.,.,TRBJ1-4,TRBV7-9,CASSLGGRGDEKLFF,TGTGCCAGCAGCTTAGGCGGACGGGGTGATGAAAAACTGTTTTTT
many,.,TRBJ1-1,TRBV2,CASRPGDMNTEAFF,TGTGCCAGCAGACCCGGGGATATGAACACTGAAGCTTTCTTT
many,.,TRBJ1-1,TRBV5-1,CASSLAFQGTRNTEAFF,TGCGCCAGCAGCTTGGCCTTTCAGGGGACACGAAACACTGAAGCTTTCTTT
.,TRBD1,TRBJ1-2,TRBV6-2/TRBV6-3,CASSYSATGDGYTF,TGTGCCAGCAGTTACTCGGCGACAGGGGATGGCTACACCTTC
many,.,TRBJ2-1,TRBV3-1,CASSLSESSYNEQFF,TGTGCCAGCAGCCTTTCGGAAAGCTCCTACAATGAGCAGTTCTTC
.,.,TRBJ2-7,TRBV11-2,CASSRTARSGDYEQYF,TGTGCCAGCAGCCGGACAGCGCGATCAGGGGACTACGAGCAGTACTTC
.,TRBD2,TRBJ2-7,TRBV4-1,CASSQGPAGGSYEQYF,TGCGCCAGCAGCCAAGGTCCAGCGGGAGGTTCCTACGAGCAGTACTTC
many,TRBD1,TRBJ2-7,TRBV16,CASIPSDRVFYEQYF,TGTGCCAGCATCCCTTCGGACAGGGTTTTTTACGAGCAGTACTTC
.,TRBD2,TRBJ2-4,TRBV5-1,CASSLGAGGPVKNIQYF,TGCGCCAGCAGCTTAGGAGCGGGAGGGCCGGTTAAAAACATTCAGTACTTC
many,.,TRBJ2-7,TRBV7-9,CASSSWEGRGVYEQYF,TGTGCCAGCAGCAGCTGGGAGGGCAGGGGAGTGTACGAGCAGTACTTC
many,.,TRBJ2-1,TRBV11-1,CASSPSRWQSSYNEQFF,TGTGCCAGCAGCCCTAGCAGGTGGCAGAGCTCCTACAATGAGCAGTTCTTC
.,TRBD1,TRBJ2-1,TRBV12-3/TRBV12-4,CASRRQGLSYNEQFF,TGTGCCAGCAGAAGACAGGGTCTCTCCTACAATGAGCAGTTCTTC
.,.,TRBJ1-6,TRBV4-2,CASSQGIQQASSYNSPLHF,TGTGCCAGCAGCCAAGGAATTCAACAGGCGAGCTCCTATAATTCACCCCTCCACTTT
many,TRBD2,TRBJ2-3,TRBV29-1,CSVDLLAGANTQYF,TGCAGCGTTGATTTGCTAGCGGGAGCAAATACGCAGTATTTT
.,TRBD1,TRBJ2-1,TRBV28,CASSLIRQGTYNEQFF,TGTGCCAGCAGTTTAATCAGACAGGGGACATACAATGAGCAGTTCTTC
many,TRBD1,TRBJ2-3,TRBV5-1,CASSLELDRADTQYF,TGCGCCAGCAGCTTGGAATTGGACAGGGCAGATACGCAGTATTTT
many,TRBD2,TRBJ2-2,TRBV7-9,CASSTTSVNTGELFF,TGTGCCAGCAGCACGACTAGCGTCAACACCGGGGAGCTGTTTTTT
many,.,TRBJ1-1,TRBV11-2,CASSLDHGANTEAFF,TGTGCCAGCAGCTTAGATCACGGAGCGAACACTGAAGCTTTCTTT
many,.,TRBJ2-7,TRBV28,CASSLISGFNEQYF,TGTGCCAGCAGTTTAATTTCAGGGTTCAACGAGCAGTACTTC
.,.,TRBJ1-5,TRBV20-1,CSASWAVDQPQHF,TGCAGTGCTAGTTGGGCGGTGGATCAGCCCCAGCATTTT
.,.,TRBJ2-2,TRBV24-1,CATSDGSVNTGELFF,TGTGCCACCAGTGATGGGTCAGTTAACACCGGGGAGCTGTTTTTT
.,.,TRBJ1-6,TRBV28,CASSLEIGNSPLHF,TGTGCCAGCAGTTTAGAGATTGGTAATTCACCCCTCCACTTT